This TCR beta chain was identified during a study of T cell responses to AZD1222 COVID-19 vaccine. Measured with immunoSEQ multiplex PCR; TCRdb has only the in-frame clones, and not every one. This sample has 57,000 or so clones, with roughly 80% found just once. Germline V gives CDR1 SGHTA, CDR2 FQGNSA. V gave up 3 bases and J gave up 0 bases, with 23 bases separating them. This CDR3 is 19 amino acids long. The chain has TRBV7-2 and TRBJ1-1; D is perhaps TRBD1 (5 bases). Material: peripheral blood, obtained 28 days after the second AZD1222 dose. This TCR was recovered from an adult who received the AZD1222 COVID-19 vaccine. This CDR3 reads CASSFFWTTLGQMNTEAFF. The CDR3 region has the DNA TGTGCCAGCAGCTTTTTTTGGACGACTCTGGGGCAAATGAACACTGAAGCTTTCTTT.